This T cell receptor (beta chain) was retrieved from a study of OX40 agonist ivuxolimab in advanced cancers. Whole-study results and caveats: The antigens recognized by the expanded peripheral T cells, that is their antigen specificity, were not determined. Among the least clonally expanded were partial responders at 0.1-3.0 mg/kg. Some nonresponders additionally presented with little normalized T-cell clonal expansion.

TCRdb keeps only in-frame clones here, not all; method: immunoSEQ multiplex PCR. Found here are under 80,000 clones, approximately 85% of them singletons; the top ten hold 0.5% to 0.6%. With 5 bases clipped from V and 5 bases from J, the junction kept 9 bases outside the gene matches. CDR3 length: 16 residues. Looked up from germline, CDR1 is KGHSH and CDR2 is LQKENI. This clone has just a few counts. Its antigen is as yet unknown. This receptor was taken from an adult with an advanced solid tumor such as melanoma, head and neck, liver or kidney cancer. The chain uses TRBV18 and TRBJ2-7; 13 positions agree with TRBD2. Here the sequenced sample was CD4+ or CD8+ T cells sorted from blood, taken in a trial of the OX40 agonist ivuxolimab. This chain's CDR3 is CASSSSPGTSGNEQYF. For the CDR3, the DNA is TGTGCCAGCTCAAGCTCCCCCGGGACTAGCGGGAACGAGCAGTACTTC.